This record covers a single T cell receptor beta chain. The data belong to a study of blood T cell repertoires in COVID-19. Across the study: Samples taken during acute and convalescent COVID-19 were collected in the United States, Italy and Spain. PBMCs, B-cell-depleted T cells, or T cells provided the cDNA or gDNA that made up the material.

Authors' processing steps: It was from reference gene primer amplification that nucleated cell counts were estimated. The repertoire was sequenced with immunoSEQ multiplex PCR; TCRdb's copy has only in-frame clones and lacks some. The V and J calls and clone size were taken over from that table, and D and trimming were inferred from the DNA. This table holds under 55,000 clones, over 75% found once. The CDR3 runs 14 residues. The germline V gene has CDR1 SNHLY and CDR2 FYNNEI. Trimming took 7 bases from V and 0 from J, leaving 10 bases between them. The specimen was peripheral blood. The TCR comes from a human donor in a cohort sampled during active COVID-19. The V call is TRBV2, the J call TRBJ2-1; D uncertain. CDR3 sequence (DNA): TGTGCCAGCAATCTACAGAGCTCCTACAATGAGCAGTTCTTC. Protein: CASNLQSSYNEQFF.